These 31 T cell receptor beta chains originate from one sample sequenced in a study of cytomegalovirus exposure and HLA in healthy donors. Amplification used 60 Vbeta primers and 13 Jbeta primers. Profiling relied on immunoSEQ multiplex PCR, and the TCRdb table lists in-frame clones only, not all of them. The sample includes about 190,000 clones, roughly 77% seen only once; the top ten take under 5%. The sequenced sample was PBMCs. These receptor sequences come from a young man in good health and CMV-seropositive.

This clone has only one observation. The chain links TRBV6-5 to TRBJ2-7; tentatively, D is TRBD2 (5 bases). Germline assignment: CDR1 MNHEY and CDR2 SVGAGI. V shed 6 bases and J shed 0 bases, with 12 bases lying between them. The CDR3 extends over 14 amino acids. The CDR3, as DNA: TGTGCCAGCAGCCCCGCGGGCAGCTCCTACGAGCAGTACTTC. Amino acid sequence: CASSPAGSSYEQYF.

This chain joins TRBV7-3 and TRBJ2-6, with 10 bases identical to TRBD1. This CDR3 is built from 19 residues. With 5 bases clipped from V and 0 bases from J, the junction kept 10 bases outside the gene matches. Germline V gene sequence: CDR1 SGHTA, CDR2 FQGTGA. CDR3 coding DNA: TGTGCCAGCAGCCCCGGGACAGGGGTCTCCAGCTCTGGGGCCAACGTCCTGACTTTC. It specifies CASSPGTGVSSSGANVLTF.

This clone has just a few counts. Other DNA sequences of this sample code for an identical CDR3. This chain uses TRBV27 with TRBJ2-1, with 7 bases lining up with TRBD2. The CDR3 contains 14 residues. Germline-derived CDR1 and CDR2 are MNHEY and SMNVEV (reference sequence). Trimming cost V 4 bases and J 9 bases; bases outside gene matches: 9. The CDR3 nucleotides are TGTGCCAGCAGTTGGACGGGAGGCACTTCTGAGCAGTTCTTC. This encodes CASSWTGGTSEQFF.

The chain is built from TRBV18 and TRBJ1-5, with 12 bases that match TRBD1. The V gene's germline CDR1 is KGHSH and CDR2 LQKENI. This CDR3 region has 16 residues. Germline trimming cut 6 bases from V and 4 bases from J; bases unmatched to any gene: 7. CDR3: CASSTGTGGGNQPQHF. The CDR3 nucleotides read TGTGCCAGCTCTACCGGGACAGGGGGCGGGAATCAGCCCCAGCATTTT.

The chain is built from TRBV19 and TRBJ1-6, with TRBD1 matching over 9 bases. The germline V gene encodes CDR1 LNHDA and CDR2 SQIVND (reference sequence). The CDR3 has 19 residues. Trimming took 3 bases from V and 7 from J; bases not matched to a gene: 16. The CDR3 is CASSMSGQGNGIWNSPLHF. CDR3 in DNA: TGTGCCAGTAGTATGTCGGGACAGGGAAACGGAATATGGAATTCACCCCTCCACTTT.

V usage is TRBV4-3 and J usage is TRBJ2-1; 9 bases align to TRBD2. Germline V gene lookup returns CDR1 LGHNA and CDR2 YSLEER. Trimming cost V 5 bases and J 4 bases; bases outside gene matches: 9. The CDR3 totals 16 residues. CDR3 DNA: TGCGCCAGCAGCAAGGAGCGACTAGCGGATTACAATGAGCAGTTCTTC. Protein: CASSKERLADYNEQFF.

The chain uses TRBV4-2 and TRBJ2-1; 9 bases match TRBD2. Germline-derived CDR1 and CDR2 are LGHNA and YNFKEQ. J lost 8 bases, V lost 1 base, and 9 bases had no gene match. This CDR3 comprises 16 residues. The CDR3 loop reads CASSQGPAGGWDEQFF. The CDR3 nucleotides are TGTGCCAGCAGCCAAGGTCCGGCGGGGGGGTGGGATGAGCAGTTCTTC.

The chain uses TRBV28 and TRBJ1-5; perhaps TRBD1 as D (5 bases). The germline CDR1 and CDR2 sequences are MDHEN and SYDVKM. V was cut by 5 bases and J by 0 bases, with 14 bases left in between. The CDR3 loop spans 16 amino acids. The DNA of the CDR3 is TGTGCCAGCAGTCTACAGCTCGACAGTAGCAATCAGCCCCAGCATTTT. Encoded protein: CASSLQLDSSNQPQHF. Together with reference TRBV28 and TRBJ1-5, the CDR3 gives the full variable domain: DVKVTQSSRYLVKRTGEKVFLECVQDMDHENMFWYRQDPGLGLRLIYFSYDVKMKEKGDIPEGYSVSREKKERFSLILESASTNQTSMYLCASSLQLDSSNQPQHFGDGTRLSIL.

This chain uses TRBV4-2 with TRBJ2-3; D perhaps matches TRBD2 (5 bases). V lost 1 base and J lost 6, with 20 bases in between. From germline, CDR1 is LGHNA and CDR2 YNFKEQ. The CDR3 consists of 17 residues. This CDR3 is CASSQAALSAGGDTQYF. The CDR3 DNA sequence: TGTGCCAGCAGCCAAGCGGCCCTGAGCGCAGGCGGGGATACGCAGTATTTT.

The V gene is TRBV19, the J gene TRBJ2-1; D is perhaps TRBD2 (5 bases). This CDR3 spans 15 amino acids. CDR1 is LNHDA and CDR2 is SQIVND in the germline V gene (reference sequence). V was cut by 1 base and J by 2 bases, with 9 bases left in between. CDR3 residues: CASSIAAVTYNEQFF. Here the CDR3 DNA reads TGTGCCAGTAGTATAGCAGCGGTAACCTACAATGAGCAGTTCTTC.

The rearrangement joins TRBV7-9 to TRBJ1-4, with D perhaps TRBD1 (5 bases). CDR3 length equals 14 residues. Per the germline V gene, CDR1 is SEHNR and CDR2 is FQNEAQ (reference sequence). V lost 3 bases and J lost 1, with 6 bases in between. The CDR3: CASSLGGTNEKLFF. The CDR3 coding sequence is TGTGCCAGCAGCTTGGGGGGAACTAATGAAAAACTGTTTTTT.

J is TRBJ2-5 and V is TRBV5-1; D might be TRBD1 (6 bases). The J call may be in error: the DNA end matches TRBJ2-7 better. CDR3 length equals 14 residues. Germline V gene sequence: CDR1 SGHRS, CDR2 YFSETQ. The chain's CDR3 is CASSLGTQGTEQYF. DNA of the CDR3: TGCGCCAGCAGCTTGGGTACACAGGGTACCGAGCAGTACTTC.

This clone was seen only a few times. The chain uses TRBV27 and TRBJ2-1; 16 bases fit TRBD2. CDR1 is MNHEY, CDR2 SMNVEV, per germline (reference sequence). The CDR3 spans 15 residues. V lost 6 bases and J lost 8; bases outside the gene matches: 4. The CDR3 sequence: CASRSGTSGRDEQFF. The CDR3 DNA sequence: TGTGCCAGCAGATCCGGGACTAGCGGGAGGGATGAGCAGTTCTTC.

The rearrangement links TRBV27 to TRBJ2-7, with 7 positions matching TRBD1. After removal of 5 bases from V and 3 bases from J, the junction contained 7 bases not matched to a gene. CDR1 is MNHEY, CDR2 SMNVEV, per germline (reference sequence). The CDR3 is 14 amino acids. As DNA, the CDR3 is TGTGCCAGCAGTCCATTCTCAGGGGGCTACGAGCAGTACTTC. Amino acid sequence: CASSPFSGGYEQYF.

CDR3 bases: TGTGCCAGTAGTATTGGAGGGACTTGGTCCACTGAAGCTTTCTTT. This sequence encodes CASSIGGTWSTEAFF. This sequence joins TRBV19 and TRBJ1-1; possible D gene TRBD1, 5 bases. This CDR3 is built from 15 residues. The V end lost 3 bases, the J end lost 4 bases, and 15 bases lay between the germline ends. Germline assignment: CDR1 LNHDA and CDR2 SQIVND (reference sequence).

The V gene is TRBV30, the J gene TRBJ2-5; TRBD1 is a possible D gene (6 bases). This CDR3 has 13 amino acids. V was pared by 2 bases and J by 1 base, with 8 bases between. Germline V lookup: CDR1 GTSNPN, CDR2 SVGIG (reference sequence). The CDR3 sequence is CAWSHRAQETQYF. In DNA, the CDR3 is TGTGCCTGGAGTCACAGGGCCCAAGAGACCCAGTACTTC.

CDR3 DNA sequence: TGTGCCAGCAGTTTATTTTCAGGGGACGCGGTCTATGGCTACACCTTC. Translating it yields CASSLFSGDAVYGYTF. The chain is built from TRBV27 and TRBJ1-2, with a tentative D call TRBD1 (6 bases). This CDR3 spans 16 amino acids. Germline assignment: CDR1 MNHEY and CDR2 SMNVEV (reference sequence). The V gene lost 1 base and the J gene lost 4 bases, with 16 bases spanning the gap.

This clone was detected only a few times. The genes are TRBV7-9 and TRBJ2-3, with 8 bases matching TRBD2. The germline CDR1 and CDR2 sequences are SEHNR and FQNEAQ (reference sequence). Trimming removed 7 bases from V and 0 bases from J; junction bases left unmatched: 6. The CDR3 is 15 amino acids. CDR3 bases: TGTGCCAGCACCCGGGGGGGGGTTAGCACAGATACGCAGTATTTT. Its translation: CASTRGGVSTDTQYF.

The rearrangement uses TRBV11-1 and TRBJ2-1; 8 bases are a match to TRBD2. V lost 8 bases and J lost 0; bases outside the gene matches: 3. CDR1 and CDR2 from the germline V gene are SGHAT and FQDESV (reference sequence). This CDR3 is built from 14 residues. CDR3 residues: CASSTSGSYNEQFF. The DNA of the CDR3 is TGTGCCAGCTCCACTAGCGGCTCCTACAATGAGCAGTTCTTC.

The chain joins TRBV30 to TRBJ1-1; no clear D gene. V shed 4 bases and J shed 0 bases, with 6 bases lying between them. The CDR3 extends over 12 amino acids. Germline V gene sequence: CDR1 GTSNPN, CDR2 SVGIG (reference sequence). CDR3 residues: CAWTGLNTEAFF. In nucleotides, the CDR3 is TGTGCCTGGACAGGCCTGAACACTGAAGCTTTCTTT.

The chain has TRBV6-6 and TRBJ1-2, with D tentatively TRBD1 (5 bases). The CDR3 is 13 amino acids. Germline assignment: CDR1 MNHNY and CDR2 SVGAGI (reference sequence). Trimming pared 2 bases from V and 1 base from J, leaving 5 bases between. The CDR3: CASSYDSNYGYTF. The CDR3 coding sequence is TGTGCCAGCAGTTACGACAGTAACTATGGCTACACCTTC.

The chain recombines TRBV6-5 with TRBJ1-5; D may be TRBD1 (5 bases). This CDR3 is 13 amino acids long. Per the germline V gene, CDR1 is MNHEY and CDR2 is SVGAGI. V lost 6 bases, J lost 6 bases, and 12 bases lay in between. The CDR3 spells CASRSGQGQPQHF. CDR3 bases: TGTGCCAGCAGAAGTGGGCAGGGTCAGCCCCAGCATTTT.

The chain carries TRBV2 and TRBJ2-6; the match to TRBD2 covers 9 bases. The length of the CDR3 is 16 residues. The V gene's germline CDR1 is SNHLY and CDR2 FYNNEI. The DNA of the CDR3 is TGTGGCTGGCGGGGGGGGGCTCCCGCTGGGGCCAACGTCCTGACTTTC. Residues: CGWRGGAPAGANVLTF.

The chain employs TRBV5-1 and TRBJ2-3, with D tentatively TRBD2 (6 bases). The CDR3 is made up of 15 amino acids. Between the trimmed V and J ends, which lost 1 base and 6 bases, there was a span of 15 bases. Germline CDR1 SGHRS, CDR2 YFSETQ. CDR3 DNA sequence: TGCGCCAGCAGCTTGCCACTAGCCGGTGCGGATACGCAGTATTTT. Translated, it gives CASSLPLAGADTQYF.

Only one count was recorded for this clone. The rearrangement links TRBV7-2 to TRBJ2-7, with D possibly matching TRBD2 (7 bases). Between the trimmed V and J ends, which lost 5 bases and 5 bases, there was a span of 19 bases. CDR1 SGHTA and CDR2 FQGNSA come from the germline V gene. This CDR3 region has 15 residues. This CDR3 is CASSRTSGAGDEQYF. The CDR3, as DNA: TGTGCCAGCAGCCGGACGTCGGGGGCGGGGGACGAGCAGTACTTC.

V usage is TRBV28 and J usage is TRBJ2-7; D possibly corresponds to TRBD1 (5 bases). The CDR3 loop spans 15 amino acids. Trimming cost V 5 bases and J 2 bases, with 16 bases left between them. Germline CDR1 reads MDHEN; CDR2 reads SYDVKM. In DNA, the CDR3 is TGTGCCAGCAGTCCGTACACCACAGGTACCTACGAGCAGTACTTC. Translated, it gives CASSPYTTGTYEQYF.

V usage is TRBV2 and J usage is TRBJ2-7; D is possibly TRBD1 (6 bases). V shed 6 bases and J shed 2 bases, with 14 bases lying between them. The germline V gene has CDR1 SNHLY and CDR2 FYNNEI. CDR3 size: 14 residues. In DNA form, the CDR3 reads TGTGCCAGCAGGGACCCAGGGGTGGCCTACGAGCAGTACTTC. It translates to CASRDPGVAYEQYF.

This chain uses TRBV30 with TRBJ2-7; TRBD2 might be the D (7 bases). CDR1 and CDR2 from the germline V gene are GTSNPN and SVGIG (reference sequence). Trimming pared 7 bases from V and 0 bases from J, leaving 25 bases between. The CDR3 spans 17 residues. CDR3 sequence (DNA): TGTGCCTACCAGGGGAGGGTGCCCTATTCGAGCTCCTACGAGCAGTACTTC. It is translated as CAYQGRVPYSSSYEQYF.

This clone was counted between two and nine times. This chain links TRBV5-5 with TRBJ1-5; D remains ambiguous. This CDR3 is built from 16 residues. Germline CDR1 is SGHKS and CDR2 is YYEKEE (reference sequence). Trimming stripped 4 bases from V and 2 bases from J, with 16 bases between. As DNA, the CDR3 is TGTGCCAGCAGCGAGAGGGCGCTGGGAGGCAATCAGCCCCAGCATTTT. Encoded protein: CASSERALGGNQPQHF.

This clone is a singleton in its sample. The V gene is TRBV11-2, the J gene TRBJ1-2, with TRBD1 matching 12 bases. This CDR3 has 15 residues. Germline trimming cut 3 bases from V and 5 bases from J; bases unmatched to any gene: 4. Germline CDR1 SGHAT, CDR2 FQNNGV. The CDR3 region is CASSFGTGGGYGYTF. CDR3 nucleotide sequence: TGTGCCAGCAGCTTCGGGACAGGGGGCGGTTATGGCTACACCTTC.

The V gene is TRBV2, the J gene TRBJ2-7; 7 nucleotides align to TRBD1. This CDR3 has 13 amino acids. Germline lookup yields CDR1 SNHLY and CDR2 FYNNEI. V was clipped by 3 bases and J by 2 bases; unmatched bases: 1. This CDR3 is CASSEDRTYEQYF. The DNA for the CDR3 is TGTGCCAGCAGTGAGGACAGGACCTACGAGCAGTACTTC.